One sample yielded the 29 T cell receptor beta chains listed below, sequenced in a study of post-analysis software for immune sequencing data. Whole-study findings and limits: A few TRBV segments, TRBV5-6, TRBV5-1 and TRBV20-1 among them, were found more frequent in patients than controls.

For these TCRs, the target antigens are not known. cDNA libraries for TCR beta contained unique molecular identifiers. From the PCR reads, TCRdb called clonotypes with MiXCR, one entry per CDR3 protein. The sample records under 900,000 distinct CDR3 sequences, under 70% being singletons. Sequencing input: blood. Receptor source: a girl aged 10-17 years with multiple sclerosis.

The chain couples TRBV7-9 to TRBJ2-1, with TRBD2 identical over 8 bases. Trimming cost V 10 bases and J 9 bases; bases outside gene matches: 14. The CDR3 contains 14 residues. Germline V gene data show CDR1 as SEHNR and CDR2 as FQNEAQ (reference sequence). For the CDR3, the DNA is TGTGCCATATCGGGACTAGTGGTTTACGGTGAGCAGTTCTTC. Residues: CAISGLVVYGEQFF. Filled out from reference TRBV7-9 and TRBJ2-1, the complete variable domain reads DTGVSQNPRHKITKRGQNVTFRCDPISEHNRLYWYRQTLGQGPEFLTYFQNEAQLEKSRLLSDRFSAERPKGSFSTLEIQRTEQGDSAMYLCAISGLVVYGEQFFGPGTRLTVL.

This clonotype was detected a few times. This rearrangement joins TRBV9 to TRBJ1-1; maybe TRBD1 (5 bases). V dropped 1 base and J dropped 1 base, with 11 bases sitting between them. CDR3 length equals 15 residues. Per the germline V gene, CDR1 is SGDLS and CDR2 is YYNGEE. CDR3 bases: TGTGCCAGCAGCGTACAGGGCGTTCAGAACACTGAAGCTTTCTTT. Translated, it gives CASSVQGVQNTEAFF.

The chain is built from TRBV2 and TRBJ2-1; perhaps D is TRBD1 or TRBD2 (7 bases each). CDR3 length: 13 residues. CDR1 is SNHLY, CDR2 FYNNEI, per germline. V lost 6 bases and J lost 9, with 15 bases in between. CDR3 region: CASSRGRDSEQFF. The CDR3 bases are TGTGCCAGCAGCAGGGGGAGGGATAGTGAGCAGTTCTTC.

J is TRBJ2-1 and V is TRBV24-1, with 10 nucleotides matching TRBD2. This CDR3 is 16 amino acids long. Trimming removed 4 bases from V and 3 bases from J; junction bases left unmatched: 5. Per germline, CDR1 KGHDR and CDR2 SFDVKD. The CDR3 spells CATSEGTSASYNEQFF. CDR3 in DNA: TGTGCCACCAGTGAAGGGACTAGCGCCAGCTACAATGAGCAGTTCTTC.

CDR3 sequence: CASSLGVALTDTQYF. The CDR3 DNA reads as TGTGCCAGCAGCTTAGGGGTAGCGCTGACAGATACGCAGTATTTT. The chain couples TRBV7-9 to TRBJ2-3, with D perhaps matching TRBD2 (5 bases). The CDR3 has 15 amino acids. The V and J ends lost 1 base and 3 bases respectively, with 11 bases between them. The germline gives CDR1 SEHNR, CDR2 FQNEAQ (reference sequence).

The chain uses TRBV12-3 or TRBV12-4 and TRBJ2-7, with D possibly TRBD2 on 5 matching bases. The CDR3 sequence is 13 residues long. V lost 6 bases and J lost 4, with 13 bases in between. CDR3 amino acids: CASRSEGDYEQYF. In DNA, the CDR3 is TGTGCCAGCAGGTCCGAGGGTGATTACGAGCAGTACTTC.

The CDR3 sequence is CSVWRFEQFF. DNA of the CDR3: TGCAGCGTTTGGAGGTTTGAGCAGTTCTTC. This sequence joins TRBV29-1 and TRBJ2-1, with D possibly TRBD2 on 5 matching bases. CDR3 length: 10 residues. The germline V and J ends were trimmed by 5 bases and 9 bases, with 8 bases remaining between them. CDR1 is SQVTM and CDR2 is ANQGSEA in the germline V gene.

V and J are TRBV29-1 and TRBJ2-1; TRBD1 matches 7 bases. After removal of 7 bases from V and 4 bases from J, the junction contained 7 bases not matched to a gene. The germline gives CDR1 SQVTM, CDR2 ANQGSEA. CDR3 length equals 13 residues. Here the CDR3 DNA reads TGCAGCGCCCCGGGACAGAGGTACAATGAGCAGTTCTTC. This codes for CSAPGQRYNEQFF.

This clonotype was recorded a few times. The CDR3 nucleotides read TGTGCCAGCAGTGCCATTGGACAGGCTGCGACCTACGAGCAGTACTTC. Encoded protein: CASSAIGQAATYEQYF. The gene calls are TRBV12-3 or TRBV12-4 and TRBJ2-7; 7 positions match TRBD1. V was pared by 5 bases and J by 2 bases, with 12 bases of the junction left unmatched. The CDR3 has 16 residues.

CDR3 coding DNA: TGTGCCAGCAGCTTAGCGGAATCCCGGCGTGGCTACACCTTC. It translates to CASSLAESRRGYTF. The rearrangement joins TRBV7-2 to TRBJ1-2; D gene unclear. V was clipped by 0 bases and J by 7 bases, with 12 bases between them. Germline V gene sequence: CDR1 SGHTA, CDR2 FQGNSA. The CDR3 covers 14 residues. The full variable domain, its missing parts supplied by reference TRBV7-2 and TRBJ1-2, is GAGVSQSPSNKVTEKGKDVELRCDPISGHTALYWYRQSLGQGLEFLIYFQGNSAPDKSGLPSDRFSAERTGGSVSTLTIQRTQQEDSAVYLCASSLAESRRGYTFGSGTRLTVV.

This clonotype was picked up a small number of times. The rearrangement uses TRBV29-1 and TRBJ2-1; tentatively, D is TRBD2 (5 bases). This CDR3 spans 13 amino acids. Germline V lookup: CDR1 SQVTM, CDR2 ANQGSEA. The V and J ends lost 6 bases and 0 bases respectively, with 9 bases between them. The CDR3 nucleotides are TGCAGCGTAACTGGGAGCTCCTACAATGAGCAGTTCTTC. Its translation: CSVTGSSYNEQFF.

The rearrangement links TRBV5-1 to TRBJ1-2; D perhaps matches TRBD1 (5 bases). This CDR3 is 15 amino acids long. CDR1 and CDR2 from the germline V gene are SGHRS and YFSETQ. Trimming cost V 5 bases and J 4 bases, with 18 bases left between them. The DNA of the CDR3 is TGCGCCAGCAGAACTGGGACGGAAAGGAGCTATGGCTACACCTTC. Its translation: CASRTGTERSYGYTF.

This chain joins TRBV3-1 and TRBJ2-7; TRBD1 matches 8 bases. CDR1 is LGHDT, CDR2 YNNKEL, per germline (reference sequence). Trimming removed 2 bases from V and 2 bases from J; junction bases left unmatched: 5. This CDR3 has 15 amino acids. DNA of the CDR3: TGTGCCAGCAGCCAAACTTGGACAGGGACCTACGAGCAGTACTTC. Its protein product is CASSQTWTGTYEQYF.

The V gene is TRBV29-1, the J gene TRBJ1-1; TRBD1 might be the D (5 bases). Germline V lookup: CDR1 SQVTM, CDR2 ANQGSEA. Trimming removed 7 bases at V and 0 bases at J, with 21 bases between. This CDR3 spans 16 amino acids. For the CDR3, the DNA is TGCAGCGCCGACGGAGGTCAGGGCCGTGTGAACACTGAAGCTTTCTTT. Its protein product is CSADGGQGRVNTEAFF.

The chain links TRBV7-2 to TRBJ1-5; 12 nucleotides align to TRBD1. Germline V gene lookup returns CDR1 SGHTA and CDR2 FQGNSA. The J segment lost 5 bases and the V segment lost 5 bases, leaving 7 bases of the junction unmatched. This CDR3 has 16 residues. The CDR3 nucleotides are TGTGCCAGCAGCCCCAGGGGGACAGGGGGCGATCAGCCCCAGCATTTT. Protein product: CASSPRGTGGDQPQHF.

This clonotype has only a few counts. The chain couples TRBV29-1 to TRBJ1-1; 10 positions agree with TRBD1. The length of the CDR3 is 14 residues. In germline, CDR1 is SQVTM, CDR2 ANQGSEA. The V gene end was trimmed by 7 bases and the J gene end by 5 bases; junction bases not matched to a gene: 10. The CDR3 here is CSARDRGASTEAFF. CDR3 coding DNA: TGCAGCGCCCGGGACAGGGGCGCGAGTACTGAAGCTTTCTTT.

The V call is TRBV10-3, the J call TRBJ2-4, with D tentatively TRBD2 (6 bases). The J call could be wrong; TRBJ2-7 is a better fit for the DNA end. CDR1 ENHRY and CDR2 SYGVKD come from the germline V gene. The CDR3 has 14 amino acids. Here the CDR3 reads CAISGVGGSYEQYF. The DNA for the CDR3 is TGTGCCATCAGTGGAGTGGGGGGTTCGTACGAGCAGTACTTC.

This chain uses TRBV6-1 with TRBJ2-1, with 14 bases identical to TRBD2. From germline, CDR1 is MNHNS and CDR2 SASEGT. This CDR3 has 15 residues. The V and J ends lost 3 bases and 10 bases, in that order; junction bases with no gene match: 5. CDR3 DNA sequence: TGTGCCAGCAGTGATCCGGGACTAGCGGGAGAGGAGCAGTTCTTC. It translates to CASSDPGLAGEEQFF.

This chain joins TRBV20-1 and TRBJ2-3; TRBD1 might be the D (5 bases). CDR1 is DFQATT and CDR2 is SNEGSKA in the germline V gene (reference sequence). The V gene lost 3 bases and the J gene lost 0 bases, with 13 bases spanning the gap. The CDR3 loop spans 15 amino acids. The CDR3 region has the DNA TGCAGTGCTAGTGCAGGGTTAACCAGCACAGATACGCAGTATTTT. This gives the protein CSASAGLTSTDTQYF.

The rearrangement joins TRBV27 to TRBJ1-2; weak D call: TRBD1 (5 bases). The length of the CDR3 is 17 residues. Trimming pared 3 bases from V and 0 bases from J, leaving 17 bases between. Per the germline V gene, CDR1 is MNHEY and CDR2 is SMNVEV (reference sequence). The CDR3 bases are TGTGCCAGCAGTTTCCAAGCAGGGACGGCCACTAACTATGGCTACACCTTC. Translating it yields CASSFQAGTATNYGYTF.

A remark on this clonotype: A much larger clone lies a single base off, so this may be a read error. V gene TRBV5-1 combines with J gene TRBJ2-6; possibly TRBD1 for D (5 bases). The CDR3 totals 12 residues. Germline values: CDR1 SGHRS, CDR2 YFSETQ. This chain's CDR3 is CASRAGASVLTF. The CDR3 bases are TGCGCCAGCAGGGCTGGGGCCAGCGTCCTGACTTTC.

The chain couples TRBV9 to TRBJ1-2, with 7 bases lining up with TRBD1. The CDR3 length is 16 residues. Germline V gene data show CDR1 as SGDLS and CDR2 as YYNGEE. V was clipped by 2 bases and J by 6 bases; unmatched bases: 13. In nucleotides, the CDR3 is TGTGCCAGCAGCGTGGGGGACAGAACCTACAAGAATGGCTACACCTTC. It codes for CASSVGDRTYKNGYTF. The full variable domain, its missing parts supplied by reference TRBV9 and TRBJ1-2, is DSGVTQTPKHLITATGQRVTLRCSPRSGDLSVYWYQQSLDQGLQFLIQYYNGEERAKGNILERFSAQQFPDLHSELNLSSLELGDSALYFCASSVGDRTYKNGYTFGSGTRLTVV.

There are a few counts of this clonotype. The V call is TRBV29-1, the J call TRBJ2-4, with D unclear. This CDR3 has 13 residues. CDR1 is SQVTM, CDR2 ANQGSEA, per germline. Trimming pared 2 bases from V and 13 bases from J, leaving 18 bases between. CDR3 sequence: CSVEQESYNEQYF. CDR3 bases: TGCAGCGTTGAACAGGAATCCTACAATGAGCAGTACTTC.

This chain links TRBV4-2 with TRBJ2-7, with D uncertain. V lost 1 base and J 5 bases, leaving 12 bases between the germline ends. Germline lookup yields CDR1 LGHNA and CDR2 YNFKEQ. This CDR3 is 14 amino acids long. The CDR3: CASSQAVGPNEQYF. CDR3 in DNA: TGTGCCAGCAGCCAAGCTGTGGGCCCCAACGAGCAGTACTTC.

The V call is TRBV27, the J call TRBJ2-7, with 10 bases identical to TRBD1. The CDR3 sequence is 15 residues long. Germline CDR1 MNHEY, CDR2 SMNVEV (reference sequence). The V and J ends lost 5 bases and 3 bases, in that order; junction bases with no gene match: 7. The CDR3 sequence: CASSMGQGRGYEQYF. The CDR3 DNA follows: TGTGCCAGCAGTATGGGACAGGGGAGGGGCTACGAGCAGTACTTC.

This chain's CDR3 is CASSPRDREAYGYTF. The CDR3 region has the DNA TGTGCCAGCAGTCCCCGGGACAGGGAGGCCTATGGCTACACCTTC. V usage is TRBV2 and J usage is TRBJ1-2, with 9 positions matching TRBD1. CDR3 size: 15 residues. Germline lookup yields CDR1 SNHLY and CDR2 FYNNEI. J lost 4 bases, V lost 5 bases, and 8 bases had no gene match.

The chain couples TRBV20-1 to TRBJ2-7; possible D gene TRBD2, 5 bases. The germline V and J ends were trimmed by 0 bases and 4 bases, with 16 bases remaining between them. The germline V gene has CDR1 DFQATT and CDR2 SNEGSKA (reference sequence). The CDR3 has 15 amino acids. CDR3 region: CSARDLGETLYEQYF. For the CDR3, the DNA is TGCAGTGCTAGAGATCTCGGGGAGACACTATACGAGCAGTACTTC.

This clonotype has just one count. A much more abundant neighbour one base away suggests this may be a read error. This chain links TRBV27 with TRBJ2-4; D gene uncertain. CDR1 and CDR2 (germline): MNHEY, SMNVEV (reference sequence). This CDR3 is built from 17 residues. V was shortened by 7 bases and J by 3 bases, with 22 bases between the two germline ends. CDR3 amino acids: CASTCRFWWNLKNIQYF. In nucleotides, the CDR3 is TGTGCCAGCACCTGTAGGTTCTGGTGGAATCTCAAAAACATTCAGTACTTC.

The chain links TRBV5-5 to TRBJ1-2; TRBD1 aligns across 9 bases. CDR1 is SGHKS and CDR2 is YYEKEE in the germline V gene (reference sequence). J lost 3 bases, V lost 2 bases, and 5 bases had no gene match. The CDR3 length is 15 residues. CDR3 sequence: CASSFEGQGDYGYTF. The CDR3 DNA is TGTGCCAGCAGCTTTGAGGGACAGGGAGACTATGGCTACACCTTC.